This T cell receptor beta chain is drawn from a study of T cell repertoires in cytomegalovirus infection. Study in general: Epitope selection comprised recently identified HLA-C-restricted CMV epitopes and well-studied HLA-B-restricted CMV epitopes. Through public TCR beta signatures, both CMV infection and matching HLA type were indicated.

A single record per CDR3 protein comes from TCRdb applying MiXCR to the reads. The sample has around 750,000 distinct CDR3 sequences, approximately 32% seen once. The V gene's germline CDR1 is SGHTA and CDR2 FQGTGA. The CDR3 contains 18 residues. V was clipped by 2 bases and J by 2 bases; unmatched bases: 12. As to this clonotype: Its cognate antigen is unknown.

General study results and limits: Identification of carriers of CMV plus the relevant HLA was achieved through cumulative public TCR beta family frequency. In two of eight donors, the top clonotype was HLA-C-restricted CMV-specific.

The receptor was isolated from a human donor in good health (CMV status not recorded). Some clones in this sample may be carry-over from other donors' samples. The source was cultured CD8+ T cells from PBMCs, collected from culture after CMV antigen stimulation. J is TRBJ2-1 and V is TRBV7-3, with 7 positions matching TRBD2. The CDR3 DNA is TGTGCCAGCAGCTTAGCTCCGACTAGCTACGAAACCTACAATGAGCAGTTCTTC. Translated, it gives CASSLAPTSYETYNEQFF.